This TCR beta chain was identified during a study of T cell responses to AZD1222 COVID-19 vaccine (dated by TCRdb to about 2021). In terms of the full investigation: A total of about 240 trial participants underwent TCR sequencing, of whom 200 to 220 received two doses of AZD1222 and 26 received two doses of the MenACWY control vaccine. Trial participants were enrolled by age into 18-55, 56-69 and 70-plus year subgroups, with approximately 150, 30 and 60 TCR-sequenced participants respectively. The research as a whole found: Participants were mostly white British, with more females than males. The authors suggested clonal diversity may have been underestimated. Only a handful of AZD1222 recipients were SARS-CoV-2 seropositive at baseline, limiting conclusions about previously exposed vaccinees. Spike-specific TCR breadth and depth rose significantly after two AZD1222 doses compared with day 0 and with MenACWY recipients. The 56-69-year group was small, and its depth increase did not reach significance, likely because of low power. Because no day 14 peak-response samples were available, repertoires were characterized only after the peak T cell response. CD4 TCRs associated with the vaccine covered the entire spike protein, and the dominant responses were in regions 160-218 and 743-854. Reportedly, almost half of the unique spike-specific TCRs recognized epitopes lying outside the regions that are mutated in the B.1.351 and B.1.1.7 variants.

Explained via the paper, the time point label denotes: about 28 days (+/-7) after the second vaccine dose. AZD1222 recipients whose second dose came at about 4 weeks and those whose second dose came at about 12 weeks were combined into one group, since spike-specific TCR depth and breadth did not differ between the two schedules. Vaccinee samples were obtained from the UK trials COV001 and COV002, which included a single-blind randomized controlled phase 2/3 trial of AZD1222 (ChAdOx1 nCoV-19) in healthy adults. For TCRbeta chain sequencing, PBMC samples from trial participants were taken at day 0 and at day 28 after the second dose. Remarks on this clone: Its target antigen remains unknown. One base away there is no much larger clone; base qualities are not given.

The CDR3 regions of human TCRbeta chains were subjected to immunosequencing. Per the authors' processing: TCRs in the repertoires were compared against a reference library of SARS-CoV-2-specific TCRs that had been generated with the MIRA antigen-specificity platform. Breadth was defined as the fraction of unique TCRs that were SARS-CoV-2-associated. Depth was defined as the fraction of total T cells that were SARS-CoV-2-associated. Using the MIRA data, each spike-specific TCR was assigned both to the spike region to which the TCR was reactive and to a CD4 or CD8 class. Log10-transformed breadth and depth values were compared by one-way ANOVA with Sidak's multiple comparisons tests. This is the immuneACCESS table as TCRdb keeps it, with only in-frame sequences that have V and J called. A part of the clones is gone; compared with another copy, unresolved V genes explain less than half, and the rest is unexplained. Clone size and the V and J calls come from that table; the DNA yielded D and trimming. Within this sample are approximately 110,000 clones, with about 90% of them counted one time only. The ten largest make up under 3% of the sample.

Specimen: peripheral blood, collected 28 days after the second AZD1222 dose. The sequence was collected from an adult who received the AZD1222 COVID-19 vaccine.

The CDR3 sequence is CASSYPGQGREKLFF. The bases are TGTGCCAGCAGTTACCCCGGACAGGGACGTGAAAAACTGTTTTTT. The V and J segments used are TRBV6-6 and TRBJ1-4, with 8 middle bases fitting TRBD1. The CDR1 and CDR2 encoded by the germline V gene (reference sequence) are MNHNY and SVGAGI. The CDR3 covers 15 residues, taking in both the cysteine and the phenylalanine. Of all the DNA, just the CDR3 is kept, 45 bases in frame from base 1. V is trimmed back by 2 bases and J by 7 bases, and the junction contains 6 bases that no gene match accounts for.